The source of this T cell receptor beta chain is a study of blood T cell repertoires in COVID-19. Study-wide background: Nucleic acid was either cDNA or gDNA, and it came from T cells, B-cell-depleted T cells, or PBMCs.

Note on this clone: This CDR3 is also generated by other DNA sequences in the sample.

Trimming at V came to 6 bases and at J to 6 bases, leaving 5 bases not matched to a gene. The germline gives CDR1 SNHLY, CDR2 FYNNEI. The CDR3 consists of 14 residues. Data came from immunoSEQ multiplex PCR; TCRdb stores just in-frame clones and leaves some out. In the table there are about 100,000 clones, approximately 90% of which are singletons. This TCR came from a man aged 55-75 years with acute or convalescent COVID-19. The source material was peripheral blood. The J gene is TRBJ1-5, the V gene TRBV2; TRBD1 matches 10 bases. The CDR3 coding sequence is TGTGCCAGCAGGACAGGGGGCGAAGGTCAGCCCCAGCATTTT. Residues: CASRTGGEGQPQHF.